This TCR beta chain comes out of a study of cytomegalovirus exposure and HLA in healthy donors. About the research overall: Prior work identified some 120 million unique TCR beta sequences in approximately 200 million T cells.

V was clipped by 6 bases and J by 2 bases, with 7 bases between them. From germline, CDR1 is SNHLY and CDR2 FYNNEI. This CDR3 contains 13 residues. General study points: The classifier was said to identify cytomegalovirus status with high specificity and sensitivity.

Comments on this clone: Antigen unknown.

In the PCR, 60 Vbeta and 13 Jbeta primers were used. Methods used by the authors: Later reanalysis found around 74 million unique TCR beta chains, around 9.9 million of them shared. Sequencing used immunoSEQ multiplex PCR; TCRdb keeps in-frame clones, though not all of them. That table gives V, J and clone size, and the DNA gave D and trimming. The sample has about 120,000 clones, around 80% seen once; the top ten hold 2.5% to 3.5%. The sample consisted of PBMCs. The V gene is TRBV2, the J gene TRBJ2-2, with a possible D match to TRBD1 (5 bases). The TCR comes from a middle-aged woman in good health and CMV-seropositive. This CDR3 reads CASSRVNTGELFF. Written as DNA, the CDR3 is TGTGCCAGCAGCAGGGTCAACACCGGGGAGCTGTTTTTT.